What follows are 16 T cell receptor beta chains derived from one specimen sequenced in a study of cytomegalovirus exposure and HLA in healthy donors. The PCR was carried out with 60 Vbeta primers and 13 Jbeta primers. The method was immunoSEQ multiplex PCR; TCRdb's version includes in-frame clones alone and lacks a portion of them. This table has about 190,000 clones, around four fifths appearing once. The specimen sequenced was PBMCs. The receptors originated from a woman aged 18-29 years in good health and CMV-seronegative.

V and J are TRBV5-1 and TRBJ2-1; 8 bases align to TRBD1. The CDR3 runs 14 residues. Germline lookup yields CDR1 SGHRS and CDR2 YFSETQ. Germline trimming cut 0 bases from V and 12 bases from J; bases unmatched to any gene: 8. This chain's CDR3 is CASSLEDQGARQFF. CDR3 sequence (DNA): TGCGCCAGCAGCTTGGAGGACCAGGGGGCCCGGCAGTTCTTC.

A word on this clone: One end of the junction fails to match germline, which may point to a read error. V is TRBV7-9 and J is TRBJ2-3; 7 nucleotides agree with TRBD1. CDR3 length: 16 residues. Looked up from germline, CDR1 is SEHNR and CDR2 is FQNEAQ (reference sequence). Here the CDR3 DNA reads TGTGCCAGCAGATTAGTCACGGCAGGGGGTACAGATACGCAGTATTTT. Its translation: CASRLVTAGGTDTQYF.

The chain couples TRBV19 to TRBJ2-5, with a tentative D call TRBD2 (6 bases). V lost 5 bases and J lost 1, with 8 bases in between. This CDR3 comprises 13 residues. Germline assignment: CDR1 LNHDA and CDR2 SQIVND (reference sequence). CDR3 bases: TGTGCCAGTAGTGCGGGGCTCCAAGAGACCCAGTACTTC. Translated, it gives CASSAGLQETQYF.

CDR3 nucleotides: TGTGCCAGCACCGATCTCGGTCCTAGCTCCTACGAGCAGTACTTC. This translates into CASTDLGPSSYEQYF. The gene calls are TRBV7-9 and TRBJ2-7; D unclear. Trimming left V 7 bases short and J 0 bases short, with 16 bases between. Germline CDR1 SEHNR, CDR2 FQNEAQ (reference sequence). The CDR3 is 15 residues long.

This chain connects TRBV7-9 to TRBJ1-2; the D gene is possibly TRBD1 (5 bases). Germline loops: CDR1 SEHNR, CDR2 FQNEAQ (reference sequence). This CDR3 is 13 amino acids long. Trimming took 5 bases from V and 7 from J, leaving 14 bases between them. DNA for the CDR3: TGTGCCAGCAGCCCGACAGTTGGGCTTGGCTACACCTTC. Amino acids: CASSPTVGLGYTF.

The V and J genes are TRBV19 and TRBJ2-1, with 8 nucleotides matching TRBD2. Germline V gene lookup returns CDR1 LNHDA and CDR2 SQIVND (reference sequence). J gave up 4 bases and V 3 bases, and 2 bases lay outside the gene matches. The CDR3 is 14 amino acids. DNA for the CDR3: TGTGCCAGTAGTATCCGGGAGGGATACAATGAGCAGTTCTTC. Its translation is CASSIREGYNEQFF.

This chain links TRBV6-5 with TRBJ1-1; possibly TRBD1 for D (6 bases). This CDR3 comprises 15 residues. Germline CDR1 and CDR2: MNHEY and SVGAGI. Trimming removed 5 bases at V and 0 bases at J, with 13 bases between. The CDR3 region has the DNA TGTGCCAGCAGTAAATTAACAGGGATGAACACTGAAGCTTTCTTT. Translating it yields CASSKLTGMNTEAFF.

This clone was recorded only once. V is TRBV7-7 and J is TRBJ2-1; D is unclear. The germline CDR1 and CDR2 sequences are SSHAT and FNYEAQ (reference sequence). Trimming stripped 5 bases from V and 5 bases from J, with 13 bases between. This CDR3 has 14 residues. The CDR3 region has the DNA TGTGCCAGCAGCCGCTGGGCCCACCACAATGAGCAGTTCTTC. It translates to CASSRWAHHNEQFF.

In this sample, this clone turned up once. The chain carries TRBV9 and TRBJ2-2; 10 bases match TRBD2. Trimming at V came to 0 bases and at J to 3 bases, leaving 5 bases not matched to a gene. This CDR3 contains 17 residues. Germline V CDR1 and CDR2: SGDLS, YYNGEE. The DNA of the CDR3 is TGTGCCAGCAGCGTAGCCTCTAGCGGGAGTTACACCGGGGAGCTGTTTTTT. Translation gives CASSVASSGSYTGELFF.

The chain joins TRBV27 to TRBJ1-4; D perhaps matches TRBD1 (6 bases). CDR3 length: 13 residues. The ends were cut back, 8 bases at V and 3 bases at J, with 10 bases in the middle. The germline gives CDR1 MNHEY, CDR2 SMNVEV (reference sequence). The CDR3 loop is CASRGGANEKLFF. CDR3 DNA sequence: TGTGCCAGCCGAGGGGGGGCTAATGAAAAACTGTTTTTT.

V gene TRBV6-5 combines with J gene TRBJ1-1; perhaps TRBD1 as D (5 bases). Per the germline V gene, CDR1 is MNHEY and CDR2 is SVGAGI. The ends were cut back, 1 base at V and 2 bases at J, with 11 bases in the middle. The CDR3 is 15 amino acids. The chain's CDR3 is CASSYWQGGNTEAFF. The CDR3 DNA is TGTGCCAGCAGTTACTGGCAGGGTGGAAACACTGAAGCTTTCTTT.

The chain carries TRBV7-9 and TRBJ2-1; 9 positions match TRBD2. This CDR3 has 13 residues. Germline V gene data show CDR1 as SEHNR and CDR2 as FQNEAQ (reference sequence). The V and J ends lost 5 bases and 8 bases, in that order; junction bases with no gene match: 4. CDR3 coding DNA: TGTGCCAGCAGCCGGCGGGGGGGGGATGAGCAGTTCTTC. Its translation: CASSRRGGDEQFF. The whole variable domain, remainder taken from reference TRBV7-9 and TRBJ2-1, is DTGVSQNPRHKITKRGQNVTFRCDPISEHNRLYWYRQTLGQGPEFLTYFQNEAQLEKSRLLSDRFSAERPKGSFSTLEIQRTEQGDSAMYLCASSRRGGDEQFFGPGTRLTVL.

The chain links TRBV30 to TRBJ1-4; the D is unclear. V gave up 1 base and J gave up 4 bases, with 13 bases separating them. From germline, CDR1 is GTSNPN and CDR2 SVGIG (reference sequence). This CDR3 contains 15 residues. The CDR3, as DNA: TGTGCCTGGAGTGAAGGCCAGCGGGTTAATGAAAAACTGTTTTTT. This encodes CAWSEGQRVNEKLFF. Based on the CDR3 plus reference TRBV30 and TRBJ1-4, the full variable domain is SQTIHQWPATLVQPVGSPLSLECTVEGTSNPNLYWYRQAAGRGLQLLFYSVGIGQISSEVPQNLSASRPQDRQFILSSKKLLLSDSGFYLCAWSEGQRVNEKLFFGSGTQLSVL.

The rearrangement uses TRBV5-4 and TRBJ2-1; D may be TRBD1 (5 bases). The CDR3 length is 16 residues. V was clipped by 5 bases and J by 9 bases, with 24 bases between them. Germline assignment: CDR1 SGHNT and CDR2 YYREEE (reference sequence). The CDR3 DNA reads TGTGCCAGCAGTTTGAAAGGGGCAGCCGAAAGGGGTGAGCAGTTCTTC. As protein: CASSLKGAAERGEQFF.

CDR3 bases: TGTGCCAGCAGTTTGGCTAACAGCCGCACTGAAGCTTTCTTT. It yields the protein CASSLANSRTEAFF. The chain couples TRBV28 to TRBJ1-1; D remains unclear. V was clipped by 3 bases and J by 4 bases, with 12 bases between them. The V gene's germline CDR1 is MDHEN and CDR2 SYDVKM. This CDR3 has 14 amino acids. Full variable domain (remainder filled in from reference TRBV28 and TRBJ1-1): DVKVTQSSRYLVKRTGEKVFLECVQDMDHENMFWYRQDPGLGLRLIYFSYDVKMKEKGDIPEGYSVSREKKERFSLILESASTNQTSMYLCASSLANSRTEAFFGQGTRLTVV.

The V gene is TRBV6-5, the J gene TRBJ2-7; D gene unclear. The CDR3 has 12 amino acids. V was trimmed by 3 bases and J by 4 bases, leaving 7 bases between them. Germline CDR1 is MNHEY and CDR2 is SVGAGI. CDR3 protein: CASSYNGYEQYF. The CDR3 DNA reads as TGTGCCAGCAGTTATAACGGGTACGAGCAGTACTTC.